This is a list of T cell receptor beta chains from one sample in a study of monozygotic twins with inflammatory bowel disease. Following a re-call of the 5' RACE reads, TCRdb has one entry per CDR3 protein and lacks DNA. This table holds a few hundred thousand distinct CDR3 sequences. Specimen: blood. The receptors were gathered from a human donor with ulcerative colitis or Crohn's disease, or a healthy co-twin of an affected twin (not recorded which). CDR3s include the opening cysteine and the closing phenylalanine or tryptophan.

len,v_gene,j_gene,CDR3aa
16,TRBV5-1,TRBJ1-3,CASSLGDRPSGNTIYF
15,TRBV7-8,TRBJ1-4,CASSSSGGSREKLFF
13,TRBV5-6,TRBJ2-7,CASSRDNVYEQYF
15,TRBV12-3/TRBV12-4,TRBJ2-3,CASRGGPSTTDTQYF
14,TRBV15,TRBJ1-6,CATSREVYNSPLHF
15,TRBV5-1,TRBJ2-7,CASSRAWGGTYEQYF
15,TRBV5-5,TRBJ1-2,CASSLTTQTNYGYTF
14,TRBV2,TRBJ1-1,CASSVLTGYTEAFF
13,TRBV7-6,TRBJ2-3,CASSLGKVDTQYF
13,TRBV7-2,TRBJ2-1,CASSIKTGFEQFF
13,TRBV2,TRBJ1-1,CASSPMMDTEAFF
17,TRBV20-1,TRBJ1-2,CSARGRGRGSIYYGYTF
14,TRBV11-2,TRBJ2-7,CASSPADTYEWQYF
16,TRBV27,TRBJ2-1,CASSGTTGPSYNEQFF
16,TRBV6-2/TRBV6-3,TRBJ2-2,CASRSTTSPGPGELFF
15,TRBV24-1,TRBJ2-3,CATSSGTGVGDTQYF
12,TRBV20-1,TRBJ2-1,CSAEDNRPEQFF
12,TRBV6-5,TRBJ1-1,CASSYGQGEAFF
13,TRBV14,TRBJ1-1,CASSRFGRTEAFF
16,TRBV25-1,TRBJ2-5,CASSEWGTAAKETQYF
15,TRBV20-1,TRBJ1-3,CSARGDGGSGNTIYF
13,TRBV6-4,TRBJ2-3,CASSGGTSGTQYF
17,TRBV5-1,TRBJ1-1,CASSLGLGGDQNTEAFF
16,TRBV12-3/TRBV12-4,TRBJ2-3,CASSLLVTPTADTQYF
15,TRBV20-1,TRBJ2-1,CSARPTGSQYNEQFF
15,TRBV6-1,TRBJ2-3,CASNSGRQETDTQYF
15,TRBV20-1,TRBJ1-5,CSARDVTTDNQPQHF
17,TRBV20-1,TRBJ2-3,CSVIPRATHIFTDTQYF
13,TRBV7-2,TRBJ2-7,CASSRGRTYEQYF
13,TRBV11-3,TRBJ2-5,CASSPPGVETQYF
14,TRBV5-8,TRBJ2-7,CASSFRGLSYEQYF
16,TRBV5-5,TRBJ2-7,CASSLLTGEWSYEQYF
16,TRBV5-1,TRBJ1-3,CASSREVIVSGNTIYF
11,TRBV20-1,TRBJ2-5,CSADRQETQYF
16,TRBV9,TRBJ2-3,CASSARDGTSTDTQYF
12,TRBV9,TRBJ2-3,CASSVDSDTQYF
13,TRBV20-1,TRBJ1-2,CSARRGLVNGYTF
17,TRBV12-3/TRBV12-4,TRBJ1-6,CASSSLPDRVDNSPLHF
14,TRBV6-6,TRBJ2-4,CASSYKSGDSRQYF
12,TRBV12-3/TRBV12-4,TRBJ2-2,CASSLSRGELFF
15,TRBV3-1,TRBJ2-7,CASSQANRQGNEQYF
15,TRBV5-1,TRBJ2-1,CASSLDRPPGHEQFF
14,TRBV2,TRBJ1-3,CASATGVFGNTIYF
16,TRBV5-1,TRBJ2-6,CASSFQGAVGANVLTF
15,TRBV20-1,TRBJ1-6,CSARESNSYNSPLHF
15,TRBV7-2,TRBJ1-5,CASSPPAGVRQPQHF
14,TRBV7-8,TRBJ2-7,CASSMTGGTYEQYF
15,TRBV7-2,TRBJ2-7,CASSLDMTSGREQYF
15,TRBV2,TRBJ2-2,CASSPTTGYTGELFF
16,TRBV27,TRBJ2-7,CASSRSGAQGSYEQYF
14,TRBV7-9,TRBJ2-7,CASSSRDSPYEQYF
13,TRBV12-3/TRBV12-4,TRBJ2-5,CASTLRGKETQYF
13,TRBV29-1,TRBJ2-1,CSVRRDRANEQFF
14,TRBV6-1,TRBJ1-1,CASRGGTAHTEAFF
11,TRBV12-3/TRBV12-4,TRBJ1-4,CASRLRGELFF
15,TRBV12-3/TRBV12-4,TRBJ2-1,CASSPGTVKVNEQFF
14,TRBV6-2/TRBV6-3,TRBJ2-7,CASSSAQGPYEQYF
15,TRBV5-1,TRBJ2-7,CASSFDGVQRYEQYF
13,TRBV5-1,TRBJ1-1,CASSLDQNTEAFF